This T cell receptor beta chain was profiled in a study of blood T cell repertoires in COVID-19. Study background: Material from acute and convalescent COVID-19 was sourced from the United States, Italy and Spain. PBMCs, B-cell-depleted T cells, or T cells provided the cDNA or gDNA that made up the material.

The CDR3 spans 13 residues. Trimming removed 7 bases from V and 7 bases from J; junction bases left unmatched: 7. Per the germline V gene, CDR1 is KGHDR and CDR2 is SFDVKD. Seattle researchers signed up patients amid active infection and tracked them longitudinally. In the original processing: Amplification of reference gene primers provided the estimated nucleated cell counts. Using immunoSEQ multiplex PCR, the repertoire was profiled, and TCRdb retains in-frame clones only, with some absent. V, J and clone size are those of that table, while D and trimming were read from the DNA. Among some 300,000 clones, around 90% were seen once, and the ten largest hold just under 6.5%.

V gene TRBV24-1 combines with J gene TRBJ1-2; 8 positions agree with TRBD1. Sequencing was performed on peripheral blood. This clonotype originated in a woman aged 45-59 years with COVID-19, enrolled during active disease. The CDR3 coding sequence is TGTGCCACCAGGCCCGACAGGGGCGGTGGCTACACCTTC. Its protein is CATRPDRGGGYTF.